Below are 31 T cell receptor beta chains sequenced from a single sample in a study of CD8 T cells in ankylosing spondylitis. TCRdb re-derived calls from the 5' RACE reads in MiXCR, one entry per CDR3 protein. The table has around 40,000 distinct CDR3 sequences, 2.5% to 3.5% seen once; the top ten hold about 4.5%. The sequencing input was blood, either unsorted or a sorted T cell fraction (not recorded which). Receptor source: a male donor with ankylosing spondylitis or in good health (not recorded which).

Ten or more counts support this clonotype. The chain has TRBV9 and TRBJ2-3, with 13 nucleotides matching TRBD2. CDR1 and CDR2 (germline): SGDLS, YYNGEE. Trimming took 3 bases from V and 4 from J; bases not matched to a gene: 5. The CDR3 spans 16 residues. The CDR3: CASSARTSGSADTQYF. CDR3 DNA: TGTGCCAGCAGCGCCCGGACTAGCGGGAGTGCAGATACGCAGTATTTT.

This clonotype was seen repeatedly, ten times or more. The rearrangement uses TRBV9 and TRBJ2-5, with 9 bases lining up with TRBD1. The V gene end was trimmed by 3 bases and the J gene end by 3 bases; junction bases not matched to a gene: 6. The CDR3 sequence is 15 residues long. The germline CDR1 and CDR2 sequences are SGDLS and YYNGEE. The CDR3 region has the DNA TGTGCCAGCAGCGGGACAGGGGCGACTAAAGAGACCCAGTACTTC. The encoded protein is CASSGTGATKETQYF. The entire variable domain, with the rest obtained from reference TRBV9 and TRBJ2-5, is as follows: DSGVTQTPKHLITATGQRVTLRCSPRSGDLSVYWYQQSLDQGLQFLIQYYNGEERAKGNILERFSAQQFPDLHSELNLSSLELGDSALYFCASSGTGATKETQYFGPGTRLLVL.

In this sample, this clonotype turned up many times. The J gene is TRBJ2-6, the V gene TRBV9; no reliable D call. CDR3 size: 13 residues. V lost 3 bases and J 5 bases, leaving 6 bases between the germline ends. The germline V gene has CDR1 SGDLS and CDR2 YYNGEE. CDR3 sequence reads: CASSGPWANVLTF. The CDR3 DNA is TGTGCCAGCAGCGGGCCCTGGGCCAACGTCCTGACTTTC.

There are many counts of this clonotype. V and J are TRBV9 and TRBJ2-2; D call uncertain. The V end lost 7 bases, the J end lost 7 bases, and 8 bases lay between the germline ends. From germline, CDR1 is SGDLS and CDR2 YYNGEE. This CDR3 spans 11 amino acids. The CDR3 sequence is CASSLFGELFF. The CDR3 DNA reads TGTGCCAGCTCGCTATTCGGGGAGCTGTTTTTT.

This clonotype was seen at least ten times. The rearrangement joins TRBV9 to TRBJ1-3; no definite D call. This CDR3 comprises 14 residues. CDR1 is SGDLS and CDR2 is YYNGEE in the germline V gene. Trimming removed 5 bases at V and 0 bases at J, with 9 bases between. CDR3 amino acids: CASSLQRSGNTIYF. CDR3 in DNA: TGTGCCAGCAGTCTACAGCGCTCTGGAAACACCATATATTTT.

This clonotype occurred many times. The chain joins TRBV9 to TRBJ2-3; possible D gene TRBD1, 6 bases. Trimming shortened V by 3 bases and J by 9 bases, and 14 bases separated the two germline ends. The CDR3 is made up of 13 amino acids. Germline V CDR1 and CDR2: SGDLS, YYNGEE. Here the CDR3 DNA reads TGTGCCAGCAGCGCGGACAGTTTGGGGACGCAGTATTTT. It is translated as CASSADSLGTQYF.

The table lists this clonotype with many counts. The chain links TRBV9 to TRBJ2-3; a weak D match, TRBD2 (6 bases). Germline CDR1 reads SGDLS; CDR2 reads YYNGEE. Trimming cost V 0 bases and J 8 bases, with 10 bases left between them. This CDR3 region has 13 residues. Here the CDR3 DNA reads TGTGCCAGCAGCGTAGGGCGGGATGGTACGCAGTATTTT. It specifies CASSVGRDGTQYF. Based on the CDR3 plus reference TRBV9 and TRBJ2-3, the full variable domain is DSGVTQTPKHLITATGQRVTLRCSPRSGDLSVYWYQQSLDQGLQFLIQYYNGEERAKGNILERFSAQQFPDLHSELNLSSLELGDSALYFCASSVGRDGTQYFGPGTRLTVL.

This clonotype was seen repeatedly, ten times or more. The chain employs TRBV9 and TRBJ2-2; no clear D. V was trimmed by 0 bases and J by 7 bases, leaving 10 bases between them. Germline V CDR1 and CDR2: SGDLS, YYNGEE. This CDR3 is 14 amino acids long. CDR3 DNA: TGTGCCAGCAGCGTAGACAGTCACAGCGGGGAGCTGTTTTTT. It codes for CASSVDSHSGELFF. Drawing the rest from reference TRBV9 and TRBJ2-2, the complete variable domain is DSGVTQTPKHLITATGQRVTLRCSPRSGDLSVYWYQQSLDQGLQFLIQYYNGEERAKGNILERFSAQQFPDLHSELNLSSLELGDSALYFCASSVDSHSGELFFGEGSRLTVL.

The table lists this clonotype with a few counts. The V gene is TRBV9, the J gene TRBJ2-3; TRBD1 agrees at 8 bases. The CDR3 consists of 15 residues. J was trimmed by 2 bases and V by 4 bases; bases with no gene match: 6. Germline lookup yields CDR1 SGDLS and CDR2 YYNGEE. The CDR3 loop reads CASSTDRGATDTQYF. Written as DNA, the CDR3 is TGTGCCAGCAGCACAGACAGGGGAGCCACAGATACGCAGTATTTT.

This clonotype was counted many times. The chain carries TRBV9 and TRBJ2-3, with a possible D match to TRBD2 (6 bases). Deletions cut 2 bases from V and 5 bases from J, with 12 bases between. The CDR3 loop spans 14 amino acids. Looked up from germline, CDR1 is SGDLS and CDR2 is YYNGEE. The CDR3 bases are TGTGCCAGCAGCGTGGGACTGTACGTAGATACGCAGTATTTT. This gives the protein CASSVGLYVDTQYF.

Ten or more counts support this clonotype. The chain links TRBV9 to TRBJ2-7; 7 bases are a match to TRBD2. Germline V gives CDR1 SGDLS, CDR2 YYNGEE. V lost 0 bases to trimming and J lost 2 bases; unmatched junction nucleotides: 5. The CDR3 runs to 15 residues. The CDR3 sequence: CASSVDPGGTYEQYF. The CDR3 DNA reads TGTGCCAGCAGCGTAGACCCGGGAGGTACCTACGAGCAGTACTTC.

This clonotype was recorded many times. This sequence joins TRBV9 and TRBJ2-7, with D perhaps TRBD1 (6 bases). V lost 4 bases, J lost 4 bases, and 15 bases lay in between. The CDR3 runs to 14 residues. The V gene's germline CDR1 is SGDLS and CDR2 YYNGEE. The CDR3 here is CASSPSGALYEQYF. As DNA, the CDR3 is TGTGCCAGCAGCCCTTCAGGGGCCCTATACGAGCAGTACTTC.

At least ten counts were recorded for this clonotype. The rearrangement uses TRBV9 and TRBJ2-7; D is uncertain. This CDR3 is 14 amino acids long. Germline CDR1 and CDR2: SGDLS and YYNGEE. Trimming shortened V by 0 bases and J by 2 bases, and 9 bases separated the two germline ends. The CDR3: CASSVDLSPYEQYF. The CDR3 DNA reads TGTGCCAGCAGCGTAGACCTTTCTCCCTACGAGCAGTACTTC.

This clonotype was detected only a few times. This chain uses TRBV9 with TRBJ2-1, with 8 bases that match TRBD1. CDR1 and CDR2 (germline): SGDLS, YYNGEE. CDR3 size: 12 residues. V lost 4 bases to trimming and J lost 15 bases; unmatched junction nucleotides: 9. The CDR3 reads CASSPNRDRPFF. The CDR3 DNA is TGTGCCAGCAGCCCAAACCGGGACAGGCCGTTCTTC.

This clonotype was counted many times. The gene calls are TRBV9 and TRBJ2-1; perhaps TRBD1 as D (5 bases). Trimming removed 0 bases at V and 10 bases at J, with 11 bases between. The CDR3 contains 13 residues. Per germline, CDR1 SGDLS and CDR2 YYNGEE. The CDR3 is CASSVDQKGEQFF. CDR3 in DNA: TGTGCCAGCAGCGTAGATCAGAAGGGGGAGCAGTTCTTC. Variable domain in full (rest from reference TRBV9 and TRBJ2-1): DSGVTQTPKHLITATGQRVTLRCSPRSGDLSVYWYQQSLDQGLQFLIQYYNGEERAKGNILERFSAQQFPDLHSELNLSSLELGDSALYFCASSVDQKGEQFFGPGTRLTVL.

Comments on this clonotype: This may come from a read error, since a much larger clone is one base off. J is TRBJ2-3 and V is TRBV9, with a weak D call TRBD2 (5 bases). The CDR3 sequence is 15 residues long. Germline-derived CDR1 and CDR2 are SGDLS and YYNGEE. V lost 4 bases and J lost 0, with 12 bases in between. The DNA of the CDR3 is TGTGCCAGCAGCTTTAGCGCCATGAGCACAGATACGCAGTATTTT. Translating gives CASSFSAMSTDTQYF.

This clonotype occurred many times. The chain employs TRBV9 and TRBJ2-7; unclear D gene. The CDR3 has 14 amino acids. The V end was cut by 0 bases, the J end by 1 base, with 8 bases between. Germline assignment: CDR1 SGDLS and CDR2 YYNGEE. The CDR3 loop is CASSVELSSYEQYF. CDR3 sequence (DNA): TGTGCCAGCAGCGTAGAACTTTCATCCTACGAGCAGTACTTC.

Many counts were recorded for this clonotype. V usage is TRBV9 and J usage is TRBJ1-4; no clear D gene. This CDR3 comprises 12 residues. Germline lookup yields CDR1 SGDLS and CDR2 YYNGEE. Trimming shortened V by 3 bases and J by 10 bases, and 10 bases separated the two germline ends. The CDR3 DNA reads as TGTGCCAGCAGCGCCCAGACCGGAAAACTGTTTTTT. Its translation: CASSAQTGKLFF. Together with reference TRBV9 and TRBJ1-4, the CDR3 gives the full variable domain: DSGVTQTPKHLITATGQRVTLRCSPRSGDLSVYWYQQSLDQGLQFLIQYYNGEERAKGNILERFSAQQFPDLHSELNLSSLELGDSALYFCASSAQTGKLFFGSGTQLSVL.

This clonotype appeared many times. This chain uses TRBV9 with TRBJ2-5; 8 nucleotides match TRBD1. CDR1 SGDLS and CDR2 YYNGEE come from the germline V gene. The CDR3 consists of 15 residues. Trimming at V came to 3 bases and at J to 5 bases, leaving 9 bases not matched to a gene. CDR3 DNA: TGTGCCAGCAGCGAGTGGCAGGGGGCCGGGGAGACCCAGTACTTC. It translates to CASSEWQGAGETQYF.

This clonotype showed up many times. The chain is built from TRBV9 and TRBJ1-3; D is perhaps TRBD1 (5 bases). The CDR3 is 16 residues long. Germline V gives CDR1 SGDLS, CDR2 YYNGEE. The V and J ends lost 3 bases and 0 bases respectively, with 13 bases between them. DNA for the CDR3: TGTGCCAGCAGCGGGGGGTCGGCGAGCTCTGGAAACACCATATATTTT. Encoded protein: CASSGGSASSGNTIYF.

This clonotype was observed many times. The chain employs TRBV9 and TRBJ2-7; D is unresolved. Germline CDR1 SGDLS, CDR2 YYNGEE. V was shortened by 4 bases and J by 6 bases, with 11 bases between the two germline ends. This CDR3 comprises 12 residues. The DNA of the CDR3 is TGTGCCAGCAGCTTTTTAGGTGGCGAGCAGTACTTC. Amino acids: CASSFLGGEQYF.

This clonotype was counted many times. The chain is built from TRBV9 and TRBJ2-7; D gene unclear. With 0 bases removed from V and 0 bases from J, the gap between germline ends came to 7 bases. There are 14 residues in the CDR3. Germline CDR1 SGDLS, CDR2 YYNGEE. The CDR3 loop is CASSVGYNSYEQYF. As DNA, the CDR3 is TGTGCCAGCAGCGTAGGGTACAACTCCTACGAGCAGTACTTC.

The sample holds many counts of this clonotype. The V call is TRBV9, the J call TRBJ2-1; D not resolved. V was clipped by 2 bases and J by 5 bases, with 17 bases between them. Germline V CDR1 and CDR2: SGDLS, YYNGEE. The CDR3 is 16 amino acids. CDR3: CASSVDLYGVNNEQFF. CDR3 coding DNA: TGTGCCAGCAGCGTCGATCTATATGGGGTGAACAATGAGCAGTTCTTC.

This clonotype has a count of ten or more. The chain carries TRBV9 and TRBJ1-6; no reliable D call. The CDR3 has 13 amino acids. The ends were cut back, 0 bases at V and 7 bases at J, with 5 bases in the middle. Germline V gene sequence: CDR1 SGDLS, CDR2 YYNGEE. In nucleotides, the CDR3 is TGTGCCAGCAGCGTAGAGAGGAATTCACCCCTCCACTTT. This gives the protein CASSVERNSPLHF.

This clonotype was recorded many times. CDR3 in DNA: TGTGCCAGCAGCGTAGCTGGGTCCCTGGGATCCTACGAGCAGTACTTC. It encodes CASSVAGSLGSYEQYF. The V and J genes are TRBV9 and TRBJ2-7; D is unresolved. The CDR3 is 16 residues long. V was shortened by 0 bases and J by 1 base, with 14 bases between the two germline ends. Germline assignment: CDR1 SGDLS and CDR2 YYNGEE.

This clonotype has at least ten counts. The chain links TRBV9 to TRBJ2-7; 7 positions match TRBD1. The CDR3 loop spans 15 amino acids. J gave up 1 base and V 4 bases, and 8 bases lay outside the gene matches. The V gene's germline CDR1 is SGDLS and CDR2 YYNGEE. Written as DNA, the CDR3 is TGTGCCAGCAGCCGACGGACAGGAGTATCCTACGAGCAGTACTTC. Translated, it gives CASSRRTGVSYEQYF.

This clonotype was seen ten or more times. This sequence joins TRBV9 and TRBJ2-2; weak D call: TRBD2 (6 bases). The CDR3 spans 15 residues. Deletions cut 2 bases from V and 0 bases from J, with 8 bases between. Germline V CDR1 and CDR2: SGDLS, YYNGEE. The CDR3 DNA follows: TGTGCCAGCAGCGTCCGACTAGCGAACACCGGGGAGCTGTTTTTT. This gives the protein CASSVRLANTGELFF.

This clonotype appeared many times. The J gene is TRBJ2-1, the V gene TRBV9, with D perhaps given as TRBD1 or TRBD2 (7 bases each). Looked up from germline, CDR1 is SGDLS and CDR2 is YYNGEE. Trimming shortened V by 3 bases and J by 7 bases, and 23 bases separated the two germline ends. The CDR3 loop spans 17 amino acids. The CDR3 is CASSDPQPGGVGNEQFF. In DNA, the CDR3 is TGTGCCAGCAGCGACCCCCAACCAGGGGGGGTCGGGAATGAGCAGTTCTTC.

This clonotype was found a few times. DNA of the CDR3: TGCGCCAGCAGCCAAGATCACGGGGGCTTCTACGAGCAGTACTTC. This encodes CASSQDHGGFYEQYF. The chain employs TRBV4-1 and TRBJ2-7, with D perhaps being TRBD1 or TRBD2 (6 bases each). CDR1 is MGHRA, CDR2 YSYEKL, per germline. The V and J ends lost 0 bases and 3 bases respectively, with 12 bases between them. This CDR3 comprises 15 residues.

This clonotype has at least ten counts. The chain has TRBV9 and TRBJ2-3, with a weak D call TRBD2 (5 bases). CDR3 length: 16 residues. Germline V gene sequence: CDR1 SGDLS, CDR2 YYNGEE. V gave up 3 bases and J gave up 4 bases, with 18 bases separating them. The CDR3: CASSEGLGAFADTQYF. In nucleotides, the CDR3 is TGTGCCAGCAGCGAAGGGTTGGGAGCGTTTGCAGATACGCAGTATTTT.

In this sample, this clonotype turned up many times. CDR3 in DNA: TGTGCCAGCAGCGTAGGAATACAGGGGGGGTCACCCCTCCACTTT. The encoded protein is CASSVGIQGGSPLHF. The chain uses TRBV9 and TRBJ1-6; 8 bases are shared with TRBD1. J lost 10 bases, V lost 0 bases, and 6 bases had no gene match. Germline V gene lookup returns CDR1 SGDLS and CDR2 YYNGEE. The CDR3 has 15 amino acids.